These T cell receptor beta chains were read from a single sample in a study of preoperative IRX-2 immunotherapy in early breast cancer. Libraries were prepared by immunoSEQ multiplex PCR; TCRdb keeps only in-frame clonotypes and omits some of them. Here the sample spans 75,000 to 100,000 clones, 86% being singletons. This specimen was tumor tissue, taken after IRX-2 immunotherapy. The receptors shown here come from a human donor with breast cancer. Each CDR3 is given with its conserved first and last residue. The D gene is left open where the match is weak. Not every row has a clone size; where given, it reads once, few, many or a size class.

cdr3_aa	cdr3_nt	v_call	clone_size	d_call	j_call
CASSQDETEYNEQFF	TGCGCCAGCAGCCAAGATGAGACTGAATACAATGAGCAGTTCTTC	TRBV23-1	NA	NA	TRBJ2-1
CASSRPSGRTSSYEQYF	TGTGCCAGCAGCCGACCTAGCGGGAGGACGAGCTCCTACGAGCAGTACTTC	TRBV7-1	NA	TRBD2	TRBJ2-7
CASSERGGIGDTQYF	TGCGCCAGCAGTGAGAGAGGGGGGATTGGAGATACGCAGTATTTT	TRBV10-1	NA	NA	TRBJ2-3
CASRRTGEDYGYTF	TGTGCCAGCAGGAGGACAGGGGAGGACTATGGCTACACCTTC	TRBV6-8	NA	TRBD1	TRBJ1-2
CASSLDFRQGGSYEQYF	TGCGCCAGCAGCTTGGATTTTCGGCAGGGAGGATCCTACGAGCAGTACTTC	TRBV5-1	NA	NA	TRBJ2-7
CASSPEQMITTEAFF	TGTGCCAGCTCACCAGAACAAATGATTACCACTGAAGCTTTCTTT	TRBV18	NA	NA	TRBJ1-1
CASSMGQGSGYTF	TGTGCCAGCAGCATGGGACAGGGAAGTGGCTACACCTTC	TRBV7-1	NA	TRBD1	TRBJ1-2
CASSILSMEAFF	TGTGCCAGCAGCATCCTATCCATGGAAGCTTTCTTT	TRBV28	NA	NA	TRBJ1-1
CASSPGTSGAGEQYF	TGTGCCAGCAGCCCCGGGACTAGCGGGGCGGGCGAGCAGTACTTC	TRBV11-3	NA	TRBD2	TRBJ2-7
CASSYGLPRTEAFF	TGTGCCAGCAGTTACGGCCTTCCGAGGACTGAAGCTTTCTTT	TRBV6-8	few	NA	TRBJ1-1
CASSSGTKGQETQYF	TGTGCCAGCAGCTCCGGGACTAAGGGCCAAGAGACCCAGTACTTC	TRBV11-3	NA	TRBD2	TRBJ2-5
CASSLASGGPGYEQYF	TGCGCCAGCAGCTTGGCTTCCGGGGGGCCGGGGTACGAGCAGTACTTC	TRBV5-1	NA	NA	TRBJ2-7
CASRNEGLSYEQYF	TGTGCCAGCAGGAATGAGGGACTAAGCTACGAGCAGTACTTC	TRBV6-8	NA	TRBD2	TRBJ2-7
CASRDQGGFDQPQHF	TGTGCCAGTAGGGATCAAGGGGGGTTCGATCAGCCCCAGCATTTT	TRBV19	NA	NA	TRBJ1-5
CASRPFSGTLVYNSPLHF	TGTGCCAGCCGACCGTTTTCCGGGACACTAGTCTATAATTCACCCCTCCACTTT	TRBV28	NA	NA	TRBJ1-6
CASSLGSGTDTQYF	TGCGCCAGCAGCTTGGGATCGGGGACAGATACGCAGTATTTT	TRBV5-1	once	NA	TRBJ2-3
CASSEGTANTEAFF	TGTGCCAGCAGTGAAGGGACGGCGAACACTGAAGCTTTCTTT	TRBV27	NA	NA	TRBJ1-1
CASSASGGTEAFF	TGCGCCAGCAGTGCTAGTGGGGGCACTGAAGCTTTCTTT	TRBV10-1	few	NA	TRBJ1-1
CASSYGTSGTYEQYF	TGTGCCAGCAGTTACGGGACTAGCGGGACCTACGAGCAGTACTTC	TRBV6-8	NA	TRBD2	TRBJ2-7
CASSHDRTAGANVLTF	TGCGCCAGCAGCCATGATCGGACGGCTGGGGCCAACGTCCTGACTTTC	TRBV1	NA	NA	TRBJ2-6
CASSDAGTGDNNEQFF	TGTGCCAGCAGCGACGCCGGGACAGGGGATAACAATGAGCAGTTCTTC	TRBV7-6	NA	TRBD1	TRBJ2-1
CASSFTNSHNEQFF	TGCGCCAGCAGCTTCACGAACAGCCACAATGAGCAGTTCTTC	TRBV5-1	once	NA	TRBJ2-1
CASSPIGNTGELFF	TGTGCCAGCTCACCAATAGGAAACACCGGGGAGCTGTTTTTT	TRBV18	NA	NA	TRBJ2-2
CASSLAHGEGLVEQYF	TGCGCCAGCAGCTTGGCCCACGGTGAGGGGTTGGTGGAGCAGTACTTC	TRBV5-1	NA	NA	TRBJ2-7
CASRDGNSPLHF	TGTGCCAGCAGGGATGGTAATTCACCCCTCCACTTT	TRBV28	NA	NA	TRBJ1-6
CAWTTGTNYGYTF	TGTGCCTGGACCACAGGGACTAACTATGGCTACACCTTC	TRBV30	NA	NA	TRBJ1-2
CASSAGVSSYNEQFF	TGTGCCAGCAGCGCTGGGGTTAGCTCCTACAATGAGCAGTTCTTC	TRBV14	NA	NA	TRBJ2-1
CASSNRRAYNEQFF	TGCGCCAGCAGCAACCGCAGGGCGTACAATGAGCAGTTCTTC	TRBV1	NA	NA	TRBJ2-1
CATSRDRALDYGYTF	TGTGCCACCAGCAGAGATCGAGCCCTCGACTATGGCTACACCTTC	TRBV15	NA	NA	TRBJ1-2
CAITGGSATNEKLFF	TGTGCCATTACCGGGGGGAGTGCAACTAATGAAAAACTGTTTTTT	TRBV28	NA	NA	TRBJ1-4
CASSGPDRGREGTEAFF	TGTGCCAGCAGTGGGCCCGACAGGGGGCGCGAGGGCACTGAAGCTTTCTTT	TRBV6-8	NA	TRBD1	TRBJ1-1
CASRKGSSYEQYF	TGTGCCAGCAGAAAAGGGTCCTCCTACGAGCAGTACTTC	TRBV6-8	NA	NA	TRBJ2-7
CASSLKTQGQSTYEQYF	TGTGCCAGCAGCTTAAAGACACAGGGACAGAGCACCTACGAGCAGTACTTC	TRBV11-3	NA	TRBD1	TRBJ2-7
CAWSVWGLTDTQYF	TGTGCCTGGAGTGTATGGGGCCTCACAGATACGCAGTATTTT	TRBV30	NA	NA	TRBJ2-3
CASSEPRTSGDTSNEQFF	TGTGCCAGCAGCGAGCCCCGGACTAGCGGGGATACCAGCAATGAGCAGTTCTTC	TRBV9	NA	TRBD2	TRBJ2-1
CANSPQVPANTGELFF	TGTGCCAACTCACCTCAGGTCCCGGCGAACACCGGGGAGCTGTTTTTT	TRBV18	NA	NA	TRBJ2-2
CASTVMGQDNTGELFF	TGCGCCAGCACCGTGATGGGGCAGGACAACACCGGGGAGCTGTTTTTT	TRBV5-1	NA	NA	TRBJ2-2
CASSLTSVGRLNTEAFF	TGCGCCAGCAGCTTGACCTCGGTAGGACGGCTGAACACTGAAGCTTTCTTT	TRBV5-1	NA	NA	TRBJ1-1
CASSLVSGSTDTQYF	TGTGCCAGCAGCTTAGTCAGCGGTAGCACAGATACGCAGTATTTT	TRBV7-1	NA	NA	TRBJ2-3
CASSSGTGGQPQHF	TGCGCCAGCAGCAGCGGGACAGGGGGACAGCCCCAGCATTTT	TRBV5-1	NA	TRBD1	TRBJ1-5
CASRRGTETYSNQPQHF	TGTGCCAGCAGGAGGGGGACAGAGACCTATAGCAATCAGCCCCAGCATTTT	TRBV6-8	NA	TRBD1	TRBJ1-5
CASSPRETEAFF	TGTGCCAGCTCACCCAGGGAAACTGAAGCTTTCTTT	TRBV18	NA	NA	TRBJ1-1
CAWSVIPYGYTF	TGTGCCTGGAGTGTAATACCCTATGGCTACACCTTC	TRBV30	NA	NA	TRBJ1-2
CASSINTDYYGYTF	TGTGCCAGTAGTATAAATACGGATTACTATGGCTACACCTTC	TRBV19	NA	NA	TRBJ1-2
CASSQDLAGPNQPQHF	TGCGCCAGCAGCCAAGATCTGGCAGGCCCCAATCAGCCCCAGCATTTT	TRBV23-1	NA	NA	TRBJ1-5
CASSPRGKLFF	TGTGCCAGTAGTCCTAGGGGAAAACTGTTTTTT	TRBV19	NA	NA	TRBJ1-4
CASSVTGMNTEAFF	TGCGCCAGCAGTGTGACAGGGATGAACACTGAAGCTTTCTTT	TRBV5-1	NA	TRBD1	TRBJ1-1
CASSQGDASGSYEQYF	TGTGCCAGCAGCCAAGGCGATGCTAGCGGGAGCTACGAGCAGTACTTC	TRBV16	NA	TRBD2	TRBJ2-7
CASSYGGTNEKLFF	TGTGCCAGCAGCTATGGGGGGACTAATGAAAAACTGTTTTTT	TRBV11-3	few	NA	TRBJ1-4
CAIMKGAGEQYF	TGTGCCATCATGAAAGGAGCAGGCGAGCAGTACTTC	TRBV6-8	once	NA	TRBJ2-7
CASSFGLNTEAFF	TGTGCCAGCAGTTTCGGACTGAACACTGAAGCTTTCTTT	TRBV7-1	NA	NA	TRBJ1-1
CASRGVSNQPQHF	TGTGCCAGCAGAGGGGTGAGCAATCAGCCCCAGCATTTT	TRBV28	once	NA	TRBJ1-5
CASRSGGTTYGYTF	TGTGCCAGTAGGTCGGGCGGAACCACCTATGGCTACACCTTC	TRBV19	NA	NA	TRBJ1-2